This T cell receptor (beta chain) emerged from a study of molecular identifiers for immune sequencing clone quantification. General study results and limits: Jurkat TCR RNA spiked in from one cell could reportedly be detected among one million naive cells.

As for this clonotype: The antigen is unknown. The germline gene is not matched at one end of the junction; a read error may be the cause.

The CDR3 is 14 residues long. Using 10%, 30% or 50% RNA, naive CD8 libraries were derived from 20,000 to 1,000,000 sorted cells. Preparation of the bulk TCR libraries relied on previously described methods and listed TCR primers. Via MiXCR, TCRdb re-called the PCR reads, giving one row per CDR3 protein. The sample has about 68,000 distinct CDR3 sequences; 15% to 20% are singletons. The clonotype was recovered from a human donor in good health. Some libraries in this study had Jurkat cell RNA spiked in. The chain links TRBV12-3 or TRBV12-4 to TRBJ1-5; the D gene is possibly TRBD1 (6 bases). Sequences were obtained from naive CD8+ T cells from blood, with Jurkat cell RNA spiked in. Subset denoted: FACS-sorted CD8+CD4-CCR7+CD45RA+ naive T cells. The CDR3 here is CASSFGGPDQPQHF. The CDR3, as DNA: TGTGCCAGTAGTTTTGGGGGGCCGGATCAGCCCCAGCATTTT.